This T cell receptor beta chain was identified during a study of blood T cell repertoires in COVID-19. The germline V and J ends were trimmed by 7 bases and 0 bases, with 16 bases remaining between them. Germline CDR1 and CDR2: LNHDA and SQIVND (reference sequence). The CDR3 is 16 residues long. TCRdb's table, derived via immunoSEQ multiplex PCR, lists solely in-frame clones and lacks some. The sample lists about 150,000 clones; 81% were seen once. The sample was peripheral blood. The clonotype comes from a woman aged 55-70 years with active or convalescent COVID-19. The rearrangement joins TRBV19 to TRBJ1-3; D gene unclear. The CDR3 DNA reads TGTGCCAGTAACACCCCTTCAGGCCGCTCTGGAAACACCATATATTTT. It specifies CASNTPSGRSGNTIYF.